This passage covers 15 T cell receptor gamma chains from one sample sequenced in a study of gammadelta T cells in human blood. TCRdb made new clone calls on the RT-PCR reads using CATT. In the table there are 150 to 200 gamma-chain clones, 62% of which are singletons. Sequencing used non-Vgamma9Vdelta2 gamma-delta T cells from fetal blood. The receptors were gathered from a human fetus.

Within the sample, this clone is hyperexpanded (1% or more). This chain uses TRGV4 with TRGJ1 or TRGJ2. V lost 3 bases and J lost 6; bases outside the gene matches: 2. Looked up from germline, CDR1 is EGSTGY and CDR2 is YDSYTSSV. There are 11 residues in the CDR3. CDR3 in amino acids: CATWDFYKKLF. In DNA, the CDR3 is TGTGCCACCTGGGATTTTTATAAGAAACTCTTT.

Of note for this clone: A far larger clone is one nucleotide away, so this likely arose from a read error. The chain is built from TRGV10 and TRGJ1 or TRGJ2. TRGV10 is an ORF for which the function is uncertain. The CDR3 sequence is 11 residues long. Written as DNA, the CDR3 is TGTGCTGCGTGGGATTATTATAAGAAGCTCTTT. Translating it yields CAAWDYYKKLF.

As concerns this clone: This DNA's translation differs at residue 5 from TCRdb's protein, which comes from a much larger clone; a read error is likely, and the protein shown is translated from the DNA. The V call is TRGV10, the J call TRGJP1. TRGV10 is an ORF, with its function uncertain. This CDR3 spans 10 amino acids. The trim removed 8 bases at V and 10 bases at J, leaving 2 bases unmatched. CDR3 amino acids: CAAWVWFKIF. CDR3 DNA: TGTGCTGCGTGGGTTTGGTTCAAGATATTT.

Comment on this clone: The amino acid sequence in TCRdb belongs to a much larger clone and departs from this DNA's translation at residue 11, likely a sequencing read error; the sequence shown is translated from the DNA. The rearrangement joins TRGV10 to TRGJ1 or TRGJ2. TRGV10 is identified as an open reading frame with a role that is uncertain. CDR3 length equals 13 residues. The CDR3 DNA sequence: TGTGCTGCGTGGGATTCCCATTATTATAAGAATCTCTTT. Translation: CAAWDSHYYKNLF.

A note on this clone: The protein TCRdb lists belongs to a much larger clone and differs from this DNA's translation at residue 9, which points to a read error; the protein shown is made from the DNA. V is TRGV4 and J is TRGJ1 or TRGJ2. The CDR3 is 13 residues long. Germline CDR1 is EGSTGY and CDR2 is YDSYTSSV. CDR3 sequence (DNA): TGTGCCACCTGGGATCCCCTTTATCATAAGAAACTCTTT. Residues: CATWDPLYHKKLF.

In regard to this clone: This DNA's translation differs at residue 12 from TCRdb's protein, which comes from a much larger clone; a read error is likely, and the protein shown is translated from the DNA. V is TRGV4 and J is TRGJP1. The J call is in doubt because the DNA end fits TRGJP better. CDR1 is EGSTGY and CDR2 is YDSYTSSV in the germline V gene. This CDR3 contains 13 residues. The CDR3 bases are TGTGCCACCTGGGATGGCACTGGTTGGTTCAAGGTATTT. Protein sequence: CATWDGTGWFKVF.

This clone appeared once. TCRdb assigns this DNA the protein of a much larger clone, which departs from its translation at residue 3; this likely reflects a read error, and the protein shown comes from translating the DNA. V and J are TRGV3 and TRGJ1 or TRGJ2. CDR3 length: 12 amino acids. Germline lookup yields CDR1 VTNTFY and CDR2 YDVSTARD (reference sequence). The CDR3: CAAWANYYKKLF. The DNA of the CDR3 is TGTGCCGCCTGGGCGAATTATTATAAGAAACTCTTT.

In regard to this clone: The amino acid sequence in TCRdb belongs to a much larger clone and departs from this DNA's translation at residue 3, likely a sequencing read error; the sequence shown is translated from the DNA. This sequence joins TRGV4 and TRGJ1 or TRGJ2. This CDR3 contains 13 residues. Germline assignment: CDR1 EGSTGY and CDR2 YDSYTSSV. CDR3 in DNA: TGTGCCCCCTGGGATCCCCTTTATTATAAGAAACTCTTT. Protein: CAPWDPLYYKKLF.

Comments on this clone: A read error likely explains why the TCRdb protein, taken from a much larger clone, differs from this DNA's translation at residue 10; the protein shown is translated from the DNA. The V and J genes are TRGV5 and TRGJ1 or TRGJ2. The V segment lost 0 bases and the J segment 11 bases; nucleotides outside the gene matches: 10. CDR3 size: 13 residues. Germline loops: CDR1 VINAFY, CDR2 YDVSNSKD. CDR3 residues: CATWDRPGYEKLF. CDR3 DNA sequence: TGTGCCACCTGGGACAGGCCGGGATATGAGAAACTCTTT.

With respect to this clone: The protein given by TCRdb reflects a much larger clone and differs at residue 5 from this DNA's translation, likely from a read error; the protein shown is the DNA's translation. The chain employs TRGV5 and TRGJ1 or TRGJ2. Germline CDR1 and CDR2: VINAFY and YDVSNSKD. The CDR3 loop spans 13 amino acids. The CDR3 bases are TGTGCCACCTGGAACAGGCCGTATTATAAGAAACTCTTT. Translating it yields CATWNRPYYKKLF.

With regard to this clone: A far larger clone is off by one base, so a read error is likely. Other DNA sequences within the sample encode an identical CDR3. The chain uses TRGV10 and TRGJ1 or TRGJ2. TRGV10 is marked as an open reading frame, function uncertain. CDR3 length: 13 residues. DNA of the CDR3: TGTGCTGCGTGGGATTCCCATTATTATAAGAAACTATTT. Translated, it gives CAAWDSHYYKKLF.

Notes on this clone: The protein that TCRdb holds for this DNA derives from a much larger clone and differs from the translated DNA at residue 5, which likely indicates a read error; the protein shown here is translated from the DNA. The V gene is TRGV5, the J gene TRGJ1 or TRGJ2. CDR3 length: 12 residues. The junction had 4 bases not matched to a gene; V was cut back by 5 bases and J by 3 bases. Germline-derived CDR1 and CDR2 are VINAFY and YDVSNSKD. The CDR3 reads CATWGSYYKKLF. The CDR3 DNA sequence: TGTGCCACCTGGGGCAGTTATTATAAGAAACTCTTT.

This clone was seen a handful of times. The TCRdb protein, from a much larger clone, departs from this DNA's translation at residue 3, likely by read error; the protein shown derives from the DNA. V usage is TRGV3 and J usage is TRGJP2. The germline V gene has CDR1 VTNTFY and CDR2 YDVSTARD (reference sequence). The CDR3 totals 13 residues. The CDR3 here is CASWDSSDWIKTF. The CDR3 DNA sequence: TGTGCCTCCTGGGACAGTAGTGATTGGATCAAGACGTTT.

Notes on this clone: The TCRdb protein comes from a much larger clone and disagrees with this DNA's translation at residue 3, likely due to a read error; the protein given here is derived from the DNA. V gene TRGV4 combines with J gene TRGJ1 or TRGJ2. In germline, CDR1 is EGSTGY, CDR2 YDSYTSSV. The CDR3 has 11 amino acids. The CDR3, as DNA: TGTGCCCCCTGGGATTTTTATAAGAAACTCTTT. It yields the protein CAPWDFYKKLF.

A word on this clone: The protein recorded in TCRdb matches a much larger clone and deviates from this DNA's translation at residue 12, suggesting a read error; the protein here is obtained by translating the DNA. The chain carries TRGV8 and TRGJP1. This CDR3 region has 14 residues. Germline V gene data show CDR1 as VENAVY and CDR2 as YDSYNSRV. The DNA of the CDR3 is TGTGCCACCTGGGATCATACCACTGGTTGGTTCATGATATTT. Encoded protein: CATWDHTTGWFMIF.